This TCR beta chain derives from a study of tumor-infiltrating lymphocytes in glioblastoma multiforme. Trimming took 7 bases from V and 4 from J, leaving 13 bases between them. The CDR3 sequence is 13 residues long. The germline V gene encodes CDR1 ENHRY and CDR2 SYGVKD. Overall study findings and caveats: TCR plus mutation findings rest on a single glioblastoma patient.

Three nested ARM-PCR rounds with V-beta and C-beta primers built TCRB libraries. TCRB cDNA was made from approximately 0.5 ug total RNA. No unique molecular identifiers were described for these TCRB libraries. Via MiXCR, TCRdb re-called the multiplex PCR reads, giving one row per CDR3 protein. The table lists around 10,000 distinct CDR3 sequences, approximately 71% of them singletons. A word on this clonotype: As yet, its antigen is unknown.

The specimen sequenced was brain tumor tissue. The TCR comes from a male donor with glioblastoma. This chain uses TRBV10-3 with TRBJ1-2, with D possibly being TRBD1 (5 bases). This chain's CDR3 is CAITAQGSYGYTF. CDR3 coding DNA: TGTGCCATCACCGCCCAGGGATCCTATGGCTACACCTTC.